This T cell receptor beta chain was found in a study of identical twins. Study-wide findings and caveats: Twins' surplus sharing was weaker for beta out-of-frame sequences.

A single record per CDR3 protein comes from TCRdb applying MiXCR to the 5' RACE reads. The data contain 1.5 million to 2 million distinct CDR3 sequences, 25% to 35% of them singletons. In regard to this clonotype: The antigen is undetermined.

What was sequenced was cord blood. The receptor was derived from a newborn girl in good health.

The chain's CDR3 is CASSDIRGGGQPQHF. DNA for the CDR3: TGTGCCAGCAGTGATATACGGGGAGGTGGTCAGCCCCAGCATTTT. The chain recombines TRBV2 with TRBJ1-5; D is undetermined. V shed 3 bases and J shed 6 bases, with 15 bases lying between them. This CDR3 region has 15 residues. Per the germline V gene, CDR1 is SNHLY and CDR2 is FYNNEI.